This TCR beta chain was identified in a study of post-analysis software for immune sequencing data. Overall study findings and caveats: Among a handful of TRBV segments more frequent in patients than controls were TRBV5-6, TRBV5-1 and TRBV20-1.

Concerning this clonotype: What it binds is not known.

CDR3 length equals 16 residues. The germline gives CDR1 SEHNR, CDR2 FQNEAQ (reference sequence). Trimming took 4 bases from V and 3 from J; bases not matched to a gene: 11. Unique molecular identifiers were built into the TCR beta cDNA libraries. About 500,000 cDNA molecules came from around 1 to 9.1 million T cells. TCRdb analysed the PCR reads with MiXCR anew, one entry per CDR3 protein. This table has 450,000 to 650,000 distinct CDR3 sequences, roughly 40% appearing once. The receptor was isolated from a girl aged 10-17 years with multiple sclerosis. The chain uses TRBV7-9 and TRBJ2-5, with 7 bases that match TRBD1. Sequenced material: blood. DNA of the CDR3: TGTGCCAGCAGCTCCGTCCGGGACAGCCTGAAAGAGACCCAGTACTTC. Protein: CASSSVRDSLKETQYF.